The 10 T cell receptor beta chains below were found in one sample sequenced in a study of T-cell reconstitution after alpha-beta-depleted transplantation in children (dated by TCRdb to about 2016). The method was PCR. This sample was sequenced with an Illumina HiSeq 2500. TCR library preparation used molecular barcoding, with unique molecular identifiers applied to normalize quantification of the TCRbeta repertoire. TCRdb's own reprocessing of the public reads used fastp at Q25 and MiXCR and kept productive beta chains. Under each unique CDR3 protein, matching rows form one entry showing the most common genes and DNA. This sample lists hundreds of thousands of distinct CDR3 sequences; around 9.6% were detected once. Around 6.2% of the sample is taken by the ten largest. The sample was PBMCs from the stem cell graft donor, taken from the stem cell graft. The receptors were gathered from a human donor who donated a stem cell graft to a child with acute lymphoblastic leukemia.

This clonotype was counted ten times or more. CDR3 bases: TGCGGAGGGGACAGGGGGCGGAATGAGCAGTTCTTC. Its protein is CGGDRGRNEQFF. The genes are TRBV29-1 and TRBJ2-1; 12 bases are a match to TRBD1. In germline, CDR1 is SQVTM, CDR2 ANQGSEA. The CDR3 totals 12 residues.

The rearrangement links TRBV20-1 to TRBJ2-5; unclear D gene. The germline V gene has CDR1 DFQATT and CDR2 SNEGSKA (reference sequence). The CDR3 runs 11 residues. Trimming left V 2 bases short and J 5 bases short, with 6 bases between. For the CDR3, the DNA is TGCAGTGCTAGACCTATTGAGACCCAGTACTTC. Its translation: CSARPIETQYF.

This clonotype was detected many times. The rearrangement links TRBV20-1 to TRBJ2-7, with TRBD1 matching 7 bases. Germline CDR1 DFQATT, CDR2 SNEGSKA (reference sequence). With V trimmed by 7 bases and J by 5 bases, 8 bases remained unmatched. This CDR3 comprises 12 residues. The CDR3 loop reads CSVYGTVHEQYF. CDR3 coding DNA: TGCAGTGTCTACGGGACAGTCCACGAGCAGTACTTC.

CDR3 sequence (DNA): TGTGCCAGCAGCGAAATAGCGGGGGGCTACAATGAGCAGTTCTTC. This encodes CASSEIAGGYNEQFF. The gene calls are TRBV3-1 and TRBJ2-1; TRBD2 agrees at 10 bases. J lost 3 bases, V lost 5 bases, and 4 bases had no gene match. The CDR3 loop spans 15 amino acids. Germline V gene lookup returns CDR1 LGHDT and CDR2 YNNKEL (reference sequence).

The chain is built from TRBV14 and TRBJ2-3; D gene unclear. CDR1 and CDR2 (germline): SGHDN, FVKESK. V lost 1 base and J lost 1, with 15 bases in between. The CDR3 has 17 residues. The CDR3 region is CASSQGSRFSGTDTQYF. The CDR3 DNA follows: TGTGCCAGCAGCCAAGGGTCCAGATTCTCGGGCACAGATACGCAGTATTTT.

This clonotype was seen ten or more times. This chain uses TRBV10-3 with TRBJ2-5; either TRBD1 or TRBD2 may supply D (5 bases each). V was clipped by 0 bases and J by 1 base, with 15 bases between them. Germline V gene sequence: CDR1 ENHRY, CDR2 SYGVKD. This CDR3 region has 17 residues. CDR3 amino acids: CAISESLTRQSQETQYF. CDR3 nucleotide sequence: TGTGCCATCAGTGAGTCGCTTACTAGACAGAGCCAAGAGACCCAGTACTTC.

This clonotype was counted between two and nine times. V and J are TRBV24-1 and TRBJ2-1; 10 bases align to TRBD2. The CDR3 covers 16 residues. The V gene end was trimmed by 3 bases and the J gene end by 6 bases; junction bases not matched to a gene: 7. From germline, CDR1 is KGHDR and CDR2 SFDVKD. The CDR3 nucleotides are TGTGCCACCAGTGATAGTAGCGGGGGGAGGGGCAATGAGCAGTTCTTC. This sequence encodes CATSDSSGGRGNEQFF.

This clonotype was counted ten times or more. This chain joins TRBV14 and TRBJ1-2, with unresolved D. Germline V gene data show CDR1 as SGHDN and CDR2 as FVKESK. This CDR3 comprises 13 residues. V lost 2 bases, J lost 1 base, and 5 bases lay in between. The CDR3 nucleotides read TGTGCCAGCAGCCAAACTTATAACTATGGCTACACCTTC. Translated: CASSQTYNYGYTF. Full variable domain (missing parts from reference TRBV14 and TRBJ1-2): EAGVTQFPSHSVIEKGQTVTLRCDPISGHDNLYWYRRVMGKEIKFLLHFVKESKQDESGMPNNRFLAERTGGTYSTLKVQPAELEDSGVYFCASSQTYNYGYTFGSGTRLTVV.

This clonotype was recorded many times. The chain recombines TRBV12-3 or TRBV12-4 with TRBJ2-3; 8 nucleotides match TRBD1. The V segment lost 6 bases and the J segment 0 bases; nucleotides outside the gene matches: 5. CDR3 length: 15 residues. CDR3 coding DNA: TGTGCCAGCAGCTCAGGGGGCAGAAGCACAGATACGCAGTATTTT. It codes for CASSSGGRSTDTQYF.

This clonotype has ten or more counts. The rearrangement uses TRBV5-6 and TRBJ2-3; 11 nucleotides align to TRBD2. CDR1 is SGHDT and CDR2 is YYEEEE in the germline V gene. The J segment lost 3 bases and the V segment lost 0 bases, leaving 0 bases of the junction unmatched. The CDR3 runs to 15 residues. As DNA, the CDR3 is TGTGCCAGCAGCTTGGGACTAGCGGGGACAGATACGCAGTATTTT. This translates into CASSLGLAGTDTQYF.